The TCR beta chain described here comes from a study of T-cell memory formation after mild COVID-19. Looking at the study overall: The two donors had largely donor-specific TCR clusters. Findings and limits, study-wide: Among contracting clones, CD4+ were mainly CM/EM and CD8+ enriched in EMRA. Memory sampled before infection contained some responding clones, suggesting cross-reactive memory joined.

About this clonotype: Its matching antigen is unknown.

The CDR3 has 11 residues. CDR1 is MNHEY, CDR2 SVGAGI, per germline. The ends were cut back, 4 bases at V and 8 bases at J, with 8 bases in the middle. TCR alpha and TCR beta cDNA libraries carrying sample barcodes and UMIs were produced by 5'RACE using constant-segment primers. From the 5' RACE reads, TCRdb called clonotypes with MiXCR, one entry per CDR3 protein. The sample carries hundreds of thousands of distinct CDR3 sequences, approximately 19% recorded once. The V call is TRBV6-5, the J call TRBJ1-1; D ambiguous. The sequencing sample was made of PBMCs or a T cell subset sorted from them (not recorded which). The sequence came from an adult woman who had mild COVID-19 (a few samples of this study predate the infection). Cell type and time point are not known. The CDR3 region is CASSFPGEAFF. The CDR3 DNA is TGTGCCAGCAGTTTCCCTGGGGAAGCTTTCTTT.